Presented here are 14 T cell receptor beta chains from one specimen sequenced in a study of tumor-infiltrating lymphocytes in primary liver carcinoma. Researchers generated TCR beta cDNA from about 530 ng of total RNA, relying on a constant-region primer. Libraries for TCR beta were built through three nested multiplex PCR rounds, which together made up a slightly modified ARM-PCR procedure. Investigators reported that the first two PCR rounds, at 10 to 11 cycles each, used TRBV1-TRBV30 forward primers with a C-beta reverse primer. TCRdb ran MiXCR on the multiplex PCR reads and lists one entry per CDR3 protein. In the table there are 75,000 to 80,000 distinct CDR3 sequences, about 75% of which are singletons. From unsorted bulk tissue weighing roughly 18-31 mg, DNA and RNA were co-extracted. The sequenced sample consisted of tumor-adjacent normal liver tissue. The receptor set was obtained from a man in his forties or fifties with primary liver carcinoma and hepatitis B virus infection.

This chain connects TRBV5-4 to TRBJ2-1, with D possibly matching TRBD1 (5 bases). CDR1 is SGHNT and CDR2 is YYREEE in the germline V gene (reference sequence). The CDR3 sequence is 13 residues long. V lost 3 bases to trimming and J lost 9 bases, with 13 bases between them. The CDR3 DNA sequence: TGTGCCAGCAGCTGGGGCAAGGGAAGTGAGCAGTTCTTC. Encoded protein: CASSWGKGSEQFF. Supplemented by reference TRBV5-4 and TRBJ2-1, the full variable domain reads ETGVTQSPTHLIKTRGQQVTLRCSSQSGHNTVSWYQQALGQGPQFIFQYYREEENGRGNFPPRFSGLQFPNYSSELNVNALELDDSALYLCASSWGKGSEQFFGPGTRLTVL.

Remarks on this clonotype: Lacking the conserved final phenylalanine or tryptophan, this CDR3 likely reflects a read error. V and J are TRBV29-1 and TRBJ2-2; the match to TRBD2 covers 7 bases. Germline loops: CDR1 SQVTM, CDR2 ANQGSEA. Trimming removed 7 bases from V and 6 bases from J; junction bases left unmatched: 11. The CDR3 is made up of 14 amino acids. The CDR3: CSATGTKVAGELFS. For the CDR3, the DNA is TGCAGCGCCACCGGGACTAAGGTGGCCGGGGAGCTGTTTTCT.

Ten or more counts support this clonotype. V usage is TRBV29-1 and J usage is TRBJ2-5; D is unresolved. With 3 bases removed from V and 1 base from J, the gap between germline ends came to 0 bases. The germline V gene has CDR1 SQVTM and CDR2 ANQGSEA. The CDR3 length is 10 residues. In nucleotides, the CDR3 is TGCAGCGTTGACCAAGAGACCCAGTACTTC. This encodes CSVDQETQYF.

This rearrangement joins TRBV29-1 to TRBJ2-1; no firm D call. CDR1 SQVTM and CDR2 ANQGSEA come from the germline V gene. The CDR3 is 16 amino acids. The CDR3 bases are TGCAGTGTCGCCACACTTCGGCCCTGGTCCCATCAAGAGCAGTTCTTC. Translation gives CSVATLRPWSHQEQFF.

As for this clonotype: The CDR3 does not end in the conserved phenylalanine or tryptophan, so this is likely a read error. This chain connects TRBV6-5 to TRBJ2-7; TRBD1 matches 8 bases. This CDR3 contains 14 residues. CDR1 MNHEY and CDR2 SVGAGI come from the germline V gene. J lost 4 bases, V lost 5 bases, and 7 bases had no gene match. Here the CDR3 reads CASSHGTGRYEQYL. CDR3 in DNA: TGTGCCAGCAGTCATGGGACAGGACGTTACGAGCAGTACCTC.

The genes are TRBV7-9 and TRBJ1-5; D not resolved. The CDR3 covers 13 residues. V lost 5 bases and J lost 12, with 17 bases in between. The V gene's germline CDR1 is SEHNR and CDR2 FQNEAQ (reference sequence). CDR3 in amino acids: CASSGSITQYQHF. Written as DNA, the CDR3 is TGTGCCAGCAGCGGCAGTATCACTCAGTACCAGCATTTT. The full variable domain, in which reference TRBV7-9 and TRBJ1-5 provide the parts outside the CDR3, is DTGVSQNPRHKITKRGQNVTFRCDPISEHNRLYWYRQTLGQGPEFLTYFQNEAQLEKSRLLSDRFSAERPKGSFSTLEIQRTEQGDSAMYLCASSGSITQYQHFGDGTRLSIL.

This clonotype was seen a few times. An end of the junction differs from the germline gene, which may be a read error. The DNA for the CDR3 is TGTGCCAGCGGTGAAGTGAGGACAACAGATACGCAGTATTTT. This gives the protein CASGEVRTTDTQYF. The chain couples TRBV6-1 to TRBJ2-3; TRBD1 is a possible D gene (5 bases). Germline CDR1 reads MNHNS; CDR2 reads SASEGT. This CDR3 is built from 14 residues.

This chain uses TRBV12-3 or TRBV12-4 with TRBJ1-5; 10 positions agree with TRBD1. The ends lost 5 bases at V and 7 bases at J; junction bases unmatched: 8. This CDR3 region has 15 residues. CDR3 coding DNA: TGTGCCAGCAGTCCTGACAGGGGGCGAGAACAGCCCCAGCATTTT. This gives the protein CASSPDRGREQPQHF.

About this clonotype itself: One end of the junction fails to match germline, which may point to a read error. The gene calls are TRBV6-5 and TRBJ1-1; D uncertain. Germline values: CDR1 MNHEY, CDR2 SVGAGI. This CDR3 comprises 13 residues. The CDR3 here is CASSGQFNIEAFF. CDR3 DNA: TGTGCCAGCAGCGGGCAATTCAACATTGAAGCTTTCTTT.

The sample holds a few counts of this clonotype. This chain uses TRBV7-3 with TRBJ2-1; D might be TRBD1 (5 bases). The CDR3 extends over 15 amino acids. The ends were cut back, 5 bases at V and 8 bases at J, with 19 bases in the middle. Per germline, CDR1 SGHTA and CDR2 FQGTGA. The CDR3 loop reads CASSQGVGLSDEQFF. The CDR3 DNA reads TGTGCCAGCAGCCAAGGGGTTGGGCTATCCGATGAGCAGTTCTTC.

With regard to this clonotype: A much larger clone differs from this one at a single base, so this may be a read error. The chain links TRBV28 to TRBJ1-3; D is unclear. CDR3 length: 15 residues. The V and J ends lost 6 bases and 3 bases respectively, with 15 bases between them. Germline assignment: CDR1 MDHEN and CDR2 SYDVKM. Written as DNA, the CDR3 is TGTGCCAGCAGCGACATTGGGGTTATTGGAAACACCATATATTTT. This sequence encodes CASSDIGVIGNTIYF.

This clonotype occurred once. The CDR3 does not end in the conserved phenylalanine or tryptophan, so this is likely a read error. This CDR3 is CASSLYLLVSEQFP. DNA for the CDR3: TGTGCCAGCAGCTTATACCTGCTAGTTAGTGAACAGTTCCCC. V and J are TRBV11-2 and TRBJ2-1; D call uncertain. The CDR3 covers 14 residues. The V end lost 2 bases, the J end lost 13 bases, and 18 bases lay between the germline ends. CDR1 is SGHAT and CDR2 is FQNNGV in the germline V gene.

Comments on this clonotype: The junction does not match germline at one end; this may be a read error. J is TRBJ2-7 and V is TRBV28; 7 nucleotides line up with TRBD2. The CDR3 is made up of 18 amino acids. From germline, CDR1 is MDHEN and CDR2 SYDVKM. CDR3 amino acids: CVSSPLFAGERPSYEQYF. In nucleotides, the CDR3 is TGTGTCAGCAGTCCATTATTTGCGGGGGAACGACCATCCTACGAGCAGTACTTC.

About this clonotype: Germline and junction disagree at one end, which may indicate a read error. The CDR3 spells CASSSGTGDSPPRF. The DNA for the CDR3 is TGTGCCAGCAGCTCCGGGACAGGGGATTCACCCCCCCGCTTT. The chain joins TRBV12-3 or TRBV12-4 to TRBJ1-6; 10 bases map to TRBD1. This CDR3 comprises 14 residues.